This T cell receptor beta chain is from a study of blood T cells in healthy people across ages. Study conclusions and caveats: The study found more naive CD4+ cells and higher diversity in long-lived than aged donors. A strong correlation was found between TCR beta diversity and the percentage of naive T cells.

Total RNA extraction produced at least 5 micrograms (per sample) for the study. This clonotype was recorded a few times. The antigen remains unidentified. For the second PCR, which ran for about 6 to 12 cycles, a sample-barcoded 5' primer and a J-beta primer mix were used. TCRdb ran MiXCR on the 5' RACE reads and lists one entry per CDR3 protein. Of roughly 1.9 million distinct CDR3 sequences detected, 30% to 40% appear once; the ten largest clones hold approximately 22%. The CDR3 totals 14 residues. The germline CDR1 and CDR2 sequences are SGDLS and YYNGEE. V was shortened by 0 bases and J by 3 bases, with 9 bases between the two germline ends.

The source of this sequence is a human donor in good health. Input material: blood. This chain connects TRBV9 to TRBJ2-5; D remains unclear. The CDR3 DNA follows: TGTGCCAGCAGCGTAGGTAGCCGTGAAGAGACCCAGTACTTC. Translation gives CASSVGSREETQYF.